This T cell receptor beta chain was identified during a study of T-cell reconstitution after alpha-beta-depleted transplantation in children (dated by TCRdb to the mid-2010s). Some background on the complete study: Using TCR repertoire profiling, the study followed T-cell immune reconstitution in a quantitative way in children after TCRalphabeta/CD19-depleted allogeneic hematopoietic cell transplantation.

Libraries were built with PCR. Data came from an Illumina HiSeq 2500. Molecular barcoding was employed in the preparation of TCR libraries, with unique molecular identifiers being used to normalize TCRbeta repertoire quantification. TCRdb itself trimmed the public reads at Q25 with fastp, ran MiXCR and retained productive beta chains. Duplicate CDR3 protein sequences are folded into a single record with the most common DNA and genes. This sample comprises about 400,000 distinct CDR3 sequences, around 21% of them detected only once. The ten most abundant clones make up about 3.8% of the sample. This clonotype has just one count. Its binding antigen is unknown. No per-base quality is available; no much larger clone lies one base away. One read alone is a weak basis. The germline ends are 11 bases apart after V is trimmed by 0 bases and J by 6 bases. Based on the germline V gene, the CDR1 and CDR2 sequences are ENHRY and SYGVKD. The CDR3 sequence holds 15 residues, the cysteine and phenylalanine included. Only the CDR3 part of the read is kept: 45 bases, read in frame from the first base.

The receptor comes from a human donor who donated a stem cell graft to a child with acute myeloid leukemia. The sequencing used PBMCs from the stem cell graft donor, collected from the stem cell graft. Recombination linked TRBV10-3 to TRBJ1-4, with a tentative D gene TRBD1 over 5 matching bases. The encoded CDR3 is CAISESTGDDEKLFF. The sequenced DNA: TGTGCCATCAGTGAGTCAACCGGGGACGATGAAAAACTGTTTTTT.